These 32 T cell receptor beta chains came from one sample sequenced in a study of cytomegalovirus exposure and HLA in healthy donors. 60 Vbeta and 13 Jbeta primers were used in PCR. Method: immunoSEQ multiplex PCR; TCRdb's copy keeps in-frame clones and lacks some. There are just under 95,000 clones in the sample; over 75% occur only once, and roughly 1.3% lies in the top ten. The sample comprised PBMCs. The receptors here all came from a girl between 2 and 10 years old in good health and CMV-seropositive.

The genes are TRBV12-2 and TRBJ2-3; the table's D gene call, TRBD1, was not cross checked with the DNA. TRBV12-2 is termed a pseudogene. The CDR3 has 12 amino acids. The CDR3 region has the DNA TGTGCAAGTCGACAATGCACAGATACGCAGTATTTT. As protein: CASRQCTDTQYF.

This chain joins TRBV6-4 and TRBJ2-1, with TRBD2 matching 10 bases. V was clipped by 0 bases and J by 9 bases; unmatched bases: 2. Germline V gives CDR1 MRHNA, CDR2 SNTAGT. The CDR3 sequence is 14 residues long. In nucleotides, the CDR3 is TGTGCCAGCAGTGACTCAGGGACTAGCGTTGAGCAGTTCTTC. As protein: CASSDSGTSVEQFF.

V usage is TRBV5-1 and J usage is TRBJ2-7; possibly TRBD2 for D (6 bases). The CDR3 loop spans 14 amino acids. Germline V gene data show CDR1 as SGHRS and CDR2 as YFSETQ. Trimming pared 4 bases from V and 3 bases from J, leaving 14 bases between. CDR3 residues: CASSPAGLSYEQYF. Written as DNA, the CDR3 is TGCGCCAGCAGCCCGGCGGGACTTAGCTACGAGCAGTACTTC.

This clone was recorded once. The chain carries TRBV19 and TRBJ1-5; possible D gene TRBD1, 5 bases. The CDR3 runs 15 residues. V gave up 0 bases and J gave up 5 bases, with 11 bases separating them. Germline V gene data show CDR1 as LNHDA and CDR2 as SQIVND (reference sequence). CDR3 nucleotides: TGTGCCAGTAGTATAGAACGGGGGTTGTATCAGCCCCAGCATTTT. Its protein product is CASSIERGLYQPQHF.

CDR3 nucleotides: TGTGCCAGCAGCTTAAACCCCAGCCTAGCGGGGGGGAACACCGGGGAGCTGTTTTTT. It is translated as CASSLNPSLAGGNTGELFF. The chain couples TRBV7-3 to TRBJ2-2; 11 bases line up with TRBD2. Looked up from germline, CDR1 is SGHTA and CDR2 is FQGTGA. After removal of 1 base from V and 1 base from J, the junction contained 8 bases not matched to a gene. CDR3 length: 19 residues.

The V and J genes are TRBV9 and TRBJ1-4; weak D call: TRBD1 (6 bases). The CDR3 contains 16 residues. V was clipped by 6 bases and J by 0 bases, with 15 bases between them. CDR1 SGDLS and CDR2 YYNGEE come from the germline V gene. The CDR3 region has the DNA TGTGCCAGCAACCCGAAGGGGGGGCCAACTAATGAAAAACTGTTTTTT. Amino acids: CASNPKGGPTNEKLFF.

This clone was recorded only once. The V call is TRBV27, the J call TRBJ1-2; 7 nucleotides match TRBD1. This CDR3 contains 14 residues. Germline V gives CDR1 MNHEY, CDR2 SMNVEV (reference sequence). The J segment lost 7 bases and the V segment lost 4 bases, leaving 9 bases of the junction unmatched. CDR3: CASSSRRQGTGYTF. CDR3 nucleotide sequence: TGTGCCAGCAGTTCTCGCCGACAGGGAACTGGCTACACCTTC.

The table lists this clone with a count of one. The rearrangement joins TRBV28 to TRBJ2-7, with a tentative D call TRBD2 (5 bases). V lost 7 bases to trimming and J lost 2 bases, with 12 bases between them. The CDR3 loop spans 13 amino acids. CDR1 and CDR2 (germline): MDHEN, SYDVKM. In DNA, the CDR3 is TGTGCCAGCACCACGGACGGGACCTACGAGCAGTACTTC. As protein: CASTTDGTYEQYF.

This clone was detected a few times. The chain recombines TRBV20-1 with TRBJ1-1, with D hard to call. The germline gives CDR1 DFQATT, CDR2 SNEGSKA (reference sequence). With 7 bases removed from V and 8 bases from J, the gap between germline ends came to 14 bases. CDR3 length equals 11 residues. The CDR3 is CSVKHSAEAFF. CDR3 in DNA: TGCAGTGTTAAGCACAGTGCCGAAGCTTTCTTT.

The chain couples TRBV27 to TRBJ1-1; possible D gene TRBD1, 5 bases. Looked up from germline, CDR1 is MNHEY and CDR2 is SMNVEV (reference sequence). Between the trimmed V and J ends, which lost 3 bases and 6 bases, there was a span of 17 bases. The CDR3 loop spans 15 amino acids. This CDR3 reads CASSFVKQGLPEAFF. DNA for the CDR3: TGTGCCAGCAGTTTCGTGAAGCAGGGTCTACCTGAAGCTTTCTTT.

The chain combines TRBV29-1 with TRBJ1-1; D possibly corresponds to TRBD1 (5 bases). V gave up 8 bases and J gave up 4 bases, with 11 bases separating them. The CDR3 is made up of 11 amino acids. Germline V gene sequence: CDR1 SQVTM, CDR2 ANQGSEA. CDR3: CSTGGGTEAFF. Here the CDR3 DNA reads TGCAGCACCGGGGGTGGCACTGAAGCTTTCTTT. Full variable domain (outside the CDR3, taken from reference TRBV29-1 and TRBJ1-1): SAVISQKPSRDICQRGTSLTIQCQVDSQVTMMFWYRQQPGQSLTLIATANQGSEATYESGFVIDKFPISRPNLTFSTLTVSNMSPEDSSIYLCSTGGGTEAFFGQGTRLTVV.

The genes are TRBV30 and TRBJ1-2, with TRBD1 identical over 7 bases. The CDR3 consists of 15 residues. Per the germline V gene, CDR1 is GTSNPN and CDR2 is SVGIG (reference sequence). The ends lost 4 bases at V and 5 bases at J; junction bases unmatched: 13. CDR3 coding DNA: TGTGCCTGGAAGAAAGGACAGGTGGGGACATATGGCTACACCTTC. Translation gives CAWKKGQVGTYGYTF.

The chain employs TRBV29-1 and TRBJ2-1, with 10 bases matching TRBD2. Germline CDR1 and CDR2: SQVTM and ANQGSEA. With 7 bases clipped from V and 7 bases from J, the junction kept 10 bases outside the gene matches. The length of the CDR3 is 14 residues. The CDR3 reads CSATWGLAINEQFF. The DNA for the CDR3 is TGCAGCGCAACTTGGGGACTAGCGATAAATGAGCAGTTCTTC.

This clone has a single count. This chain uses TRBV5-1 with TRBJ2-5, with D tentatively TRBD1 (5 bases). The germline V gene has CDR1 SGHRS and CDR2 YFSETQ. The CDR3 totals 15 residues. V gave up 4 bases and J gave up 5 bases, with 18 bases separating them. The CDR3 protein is CASSTRIDSPETQYF. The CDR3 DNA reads TGCGCCAGCAGCACAAGAATTGACAGTCCCGAGACCCAGTACTTC.

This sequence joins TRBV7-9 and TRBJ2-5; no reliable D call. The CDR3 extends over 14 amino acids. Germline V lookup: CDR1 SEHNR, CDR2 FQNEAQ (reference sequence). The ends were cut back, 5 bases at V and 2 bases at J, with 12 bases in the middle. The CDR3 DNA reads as TGTGCCAGCAGCGACCTGACTGGACAAGAGACCCAGTACTTC. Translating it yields CASSDLTGQETQYF.

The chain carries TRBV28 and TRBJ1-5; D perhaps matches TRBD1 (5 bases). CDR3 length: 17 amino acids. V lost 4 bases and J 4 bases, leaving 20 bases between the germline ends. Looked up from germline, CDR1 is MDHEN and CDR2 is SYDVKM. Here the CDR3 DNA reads TGTGCCAGCAGTTCACTGGGGGGAGGGACTGATAATCAGCCCCAGCATTTT. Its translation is CASSSLGGGTDNQPQHF.

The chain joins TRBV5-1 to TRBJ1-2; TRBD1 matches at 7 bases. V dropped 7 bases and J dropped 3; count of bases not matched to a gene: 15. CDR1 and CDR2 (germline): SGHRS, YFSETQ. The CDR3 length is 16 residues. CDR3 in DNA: TGCGCCAGCCGCCACCGGACCGGGACAGAGGACTATGGCTACACCTTC. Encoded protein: CASRHRTGTEDYGYTF.

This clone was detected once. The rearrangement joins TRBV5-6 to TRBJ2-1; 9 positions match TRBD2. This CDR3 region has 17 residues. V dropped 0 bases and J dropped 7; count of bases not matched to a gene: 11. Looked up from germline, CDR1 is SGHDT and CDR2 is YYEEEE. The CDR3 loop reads CASSLEWSGTSRNEQFF. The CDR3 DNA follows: TGTGCCAGCAGCTTGGAGTGGTCCGGGACTAGCAGGAATGAGCAGTTCTTC.

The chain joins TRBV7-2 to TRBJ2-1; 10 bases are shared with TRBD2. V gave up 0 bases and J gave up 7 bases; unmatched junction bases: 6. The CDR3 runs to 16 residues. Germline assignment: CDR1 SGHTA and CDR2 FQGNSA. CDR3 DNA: TGTGCCAGCAGCTTAGCCGCTAGCGGGAGCGGGAATGAGCAGTTCTTC. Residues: CASSLAASGSGNEQFF.

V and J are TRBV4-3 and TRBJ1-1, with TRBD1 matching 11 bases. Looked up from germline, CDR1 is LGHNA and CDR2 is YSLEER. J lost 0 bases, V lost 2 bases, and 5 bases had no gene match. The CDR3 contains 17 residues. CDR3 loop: CASSQWGQGEVNTEAFF. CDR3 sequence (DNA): TGCGCCAGCAGCCAATGGGGACAGGGGGAGGTGAACACTGAAGCTTTCTTT.

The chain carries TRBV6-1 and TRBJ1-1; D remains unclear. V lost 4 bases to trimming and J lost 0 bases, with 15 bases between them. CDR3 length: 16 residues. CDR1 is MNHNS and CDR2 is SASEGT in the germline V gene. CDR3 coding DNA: TGTGCCAGCAGTGCCAACAAGCGTTCATTGAACACTGAAGCTTTCTTT. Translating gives CASSANKRSLNTEAFF.

CDR3 region: CSAPRGEKLFF. CDR3 coding DNA: TGCAGTGCGCCGAGAGGTGAAAAACTGTTTTTT. The V and J genes are TRBV20-1 and TRBJ1-4, with D uncertain. This CDR3 region has 11 residues. In germline, CDR1 is DFQATT, CDR2 SNEGSKA (reference sequence). The V end was cut by 6 bases, the J end by 7 bases, with 9 bases between.

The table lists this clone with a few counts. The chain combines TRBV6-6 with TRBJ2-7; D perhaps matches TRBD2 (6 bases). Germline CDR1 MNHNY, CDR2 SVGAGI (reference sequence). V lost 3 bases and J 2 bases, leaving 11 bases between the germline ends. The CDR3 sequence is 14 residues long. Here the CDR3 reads CASSYGGSPYEQYF. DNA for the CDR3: TGTGCCAGCAGTTATGGGGGGTCTCCCTACGAGCAGTACTTC.

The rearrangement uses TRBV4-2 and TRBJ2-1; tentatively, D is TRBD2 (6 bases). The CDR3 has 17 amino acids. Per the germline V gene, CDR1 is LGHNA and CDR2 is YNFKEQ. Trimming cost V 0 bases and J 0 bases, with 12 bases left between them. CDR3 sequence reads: CASSQDYRESSYNEQFF. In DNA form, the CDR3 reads TGTGCCAGCAGCCAAGATTATCGGGAGAGCTCCTACAATGAGCAGTTCTTC.

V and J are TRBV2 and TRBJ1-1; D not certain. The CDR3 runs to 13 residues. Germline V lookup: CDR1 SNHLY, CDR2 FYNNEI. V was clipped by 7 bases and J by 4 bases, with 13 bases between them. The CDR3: CASKFGEVTEAFF. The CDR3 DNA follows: TGTGCCAGCAAATTCGGAGAGGTCACTGAAGCTTTCTTT.

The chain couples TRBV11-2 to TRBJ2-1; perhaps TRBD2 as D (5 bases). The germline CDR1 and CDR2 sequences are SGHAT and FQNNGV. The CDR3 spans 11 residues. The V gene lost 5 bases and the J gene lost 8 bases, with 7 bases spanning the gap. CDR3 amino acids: CASSLSDEQFF. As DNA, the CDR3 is TGTGCCAGCAGCCTTAGCGATGAGCAGTTCTTC. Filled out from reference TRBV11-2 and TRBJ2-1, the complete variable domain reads EAGVAQSPRYKIIEKRQSVAFWCNPISGHATLYWYQQILGQGPKLLIQFQNNGVVDDSQLPKDRFSAERLKGVDSTLKIQPAKLEDSAVYLCASSLSDEQFFGPGTRLTVL.

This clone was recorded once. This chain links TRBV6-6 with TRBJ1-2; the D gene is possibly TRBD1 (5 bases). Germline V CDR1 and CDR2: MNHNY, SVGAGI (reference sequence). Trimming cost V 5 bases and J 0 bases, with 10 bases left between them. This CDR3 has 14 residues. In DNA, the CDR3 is TGTGCCAGCAGTCTACAAGGGGCTAACTATGGCTACACCTTC. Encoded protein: CASSLQGANYGYTF.

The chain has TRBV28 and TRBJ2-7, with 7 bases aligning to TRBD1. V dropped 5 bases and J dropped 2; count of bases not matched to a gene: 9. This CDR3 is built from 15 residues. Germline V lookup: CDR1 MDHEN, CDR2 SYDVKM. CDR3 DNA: TGTGCCAGCAGTACGCCGGACAGGAGGACCTACGAGCAGTACTTC. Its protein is CASSTPDRRTYEQYF.

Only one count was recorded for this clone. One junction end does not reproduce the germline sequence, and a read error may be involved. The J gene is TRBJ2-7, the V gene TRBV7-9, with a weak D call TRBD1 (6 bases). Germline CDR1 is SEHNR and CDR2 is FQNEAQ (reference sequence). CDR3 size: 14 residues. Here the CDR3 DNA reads TGTTCCAGCAGCTCCAAGACAGGAACCTACGAGCAGTACTTC. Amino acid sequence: CSSSSKTGTYEQYF.

The CDR3 nucleotides read TGTGCCAGCTCACAAAAGAGCCCCTTCAGGTACAATGAGCAGTTCTTC. This encodes CASSQKSPFRYNEQFF. The V and J genes are TRBV18 and TRBJ2-1; D gene ambiguous. CDR3 size: 16 residues. V was clipped by 4 bases and J by 4 bases, with 17 bases between them. Per the germline V gene, CDR1 is KGHSH and CDR2 is LQKENI.

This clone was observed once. The CDR3 sequence is CASSSPRGTFMNTEAFF. CDR3 DNA sequence: TGTGCCAGCAGTTCCCCCAGGGGAACCTTCATGAACACTGAAGCTTTCTTT. The chain uses TRBV28 and TRBJ1-1, with D possibly matching TRBD1 (6 bases). V was cut by 4 bases and J by 0 bases, with 18 bases left in between. Germline V gene data show CDR1 as MDHEN and CDR2 as SYDVKM. This CDR3 region has 17 residues.

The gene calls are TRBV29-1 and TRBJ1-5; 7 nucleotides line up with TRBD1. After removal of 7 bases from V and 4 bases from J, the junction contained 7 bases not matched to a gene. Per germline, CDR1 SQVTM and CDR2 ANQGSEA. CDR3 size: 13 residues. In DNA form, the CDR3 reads TGCAGCGACCTAGGGACAGTTAATCAGCCCCAGCATTTT. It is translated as CSDLGTVNQPQHF. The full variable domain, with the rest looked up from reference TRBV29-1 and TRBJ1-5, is SAVISQKPSRDICQRGTSLTIQCQVDSQVTMMFWYRQQPGQSLTLIATANQGSEATYESGFVIDKFPISRPNLTFSTLTVSNMSPEDSSIYLCSDLGTVNQPQHFGDGTRLSIL.